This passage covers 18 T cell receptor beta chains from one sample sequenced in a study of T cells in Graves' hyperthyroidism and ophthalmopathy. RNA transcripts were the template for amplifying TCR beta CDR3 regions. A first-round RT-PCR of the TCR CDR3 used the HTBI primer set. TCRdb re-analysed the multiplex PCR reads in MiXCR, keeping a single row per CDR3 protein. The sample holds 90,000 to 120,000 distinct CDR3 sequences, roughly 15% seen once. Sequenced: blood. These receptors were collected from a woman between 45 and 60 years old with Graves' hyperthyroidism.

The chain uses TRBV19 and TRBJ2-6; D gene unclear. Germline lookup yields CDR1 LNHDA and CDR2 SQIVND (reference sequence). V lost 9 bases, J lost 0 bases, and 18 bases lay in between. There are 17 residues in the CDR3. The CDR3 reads CASKAPGGVSGANVLTF. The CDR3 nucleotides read TGTGCCAGCAAAGCACCGGGCGGAGTCTCTGGGGCCAACGTCCTGACTTTC.

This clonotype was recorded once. CDR3 nucleotides: TGTGCCAGTAGTAGGTTTCGCCCGGGGCTTAGCTCCTACAATGAGCAGTTCTTC. Amino acid sequence: CASSRFRPGLSSYNEQFF. The chain links TRBV19 to TRBJ2-1, with D tentatively TRBD1 or TRBD2 (5 bases each). Germline CDR1 LNHDA, CDR2 SQIVND (reference sequence). Trimming took 4 bases from V and 0 from J, leaving 19 bases between them. This CDR3 has 18 amino acids.

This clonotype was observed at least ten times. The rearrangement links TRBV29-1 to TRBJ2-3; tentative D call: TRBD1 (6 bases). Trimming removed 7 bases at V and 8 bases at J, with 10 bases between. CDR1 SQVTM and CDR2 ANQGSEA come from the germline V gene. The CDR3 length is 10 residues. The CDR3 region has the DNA TGCAGCGGAACAGGGAGTACGCAGTATTTT. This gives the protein CSGTGSTQYF.

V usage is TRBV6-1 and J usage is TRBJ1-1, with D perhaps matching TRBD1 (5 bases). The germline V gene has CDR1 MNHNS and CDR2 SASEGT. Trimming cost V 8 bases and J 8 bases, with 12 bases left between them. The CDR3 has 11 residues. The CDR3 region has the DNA TGTGCCAGCGTCCGGGGCCCAGAAGCTTTCTTT. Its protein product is CASVRGPEAFF.

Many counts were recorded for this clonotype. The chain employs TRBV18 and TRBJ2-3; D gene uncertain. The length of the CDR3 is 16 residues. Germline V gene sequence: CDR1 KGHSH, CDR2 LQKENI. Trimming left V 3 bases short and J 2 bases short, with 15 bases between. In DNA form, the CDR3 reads TGTGCCAGCTCACCGCTTCTAGGATTCGCCACAGATACGCAGTATTTT. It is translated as CASSPLLGFATDTQYF.

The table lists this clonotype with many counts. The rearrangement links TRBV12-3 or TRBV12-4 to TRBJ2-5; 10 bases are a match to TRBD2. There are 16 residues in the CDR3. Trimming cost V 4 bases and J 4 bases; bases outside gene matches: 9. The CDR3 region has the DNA TGTGCCAGCAGTTCCGGACTAGCGGCGGCGGTAGAGACCCAGTACTTC. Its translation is CASSSGLAAAVETQYF.

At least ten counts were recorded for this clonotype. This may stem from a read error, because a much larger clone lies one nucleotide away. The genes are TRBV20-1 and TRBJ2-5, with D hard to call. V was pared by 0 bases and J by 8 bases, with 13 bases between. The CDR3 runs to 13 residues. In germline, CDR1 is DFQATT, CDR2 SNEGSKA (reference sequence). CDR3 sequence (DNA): TGCAGTGCTAGAGATCGCGGATGGGAAACCCAGTACTTC. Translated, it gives CSARDRGWETQYF.

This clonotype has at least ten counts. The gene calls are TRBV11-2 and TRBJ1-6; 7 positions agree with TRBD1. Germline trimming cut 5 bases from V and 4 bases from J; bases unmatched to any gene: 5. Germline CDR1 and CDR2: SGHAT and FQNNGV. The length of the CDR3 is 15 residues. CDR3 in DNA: TGTGCCAGCAGCCCACCGGGACAGTATAATTCACCCCTCCACTTT. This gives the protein CASSPPGQYNSPLHF.

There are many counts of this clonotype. CDR3 sequence (DNA): TGTGCCAGCAGTGGGGGGCCTTTCAATCAGCCCCAGCATTTT. Translating gives CASSGGPFNQPQHF. J is TRBJ1-5 and V is TRBV6-1; D perhaps matches TRBD1 (6 bases). The germline V gene encodes CDR1 MNHNS and CDR2 SASEGT. CDR3 size: 14 residues. The V end lost 4 bases, the J end lost 3 bases, and 10 bases lay between the germline ends.

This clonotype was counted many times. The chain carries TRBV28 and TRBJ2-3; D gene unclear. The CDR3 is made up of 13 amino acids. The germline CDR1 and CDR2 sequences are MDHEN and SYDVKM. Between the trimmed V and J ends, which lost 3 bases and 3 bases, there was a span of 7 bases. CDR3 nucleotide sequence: TGTGCCAGCAGTTTTTCCGGGACAGATACGCAGTATTTT. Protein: CASSFSGTDTQYF. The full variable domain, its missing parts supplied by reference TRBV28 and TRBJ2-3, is DVKVTQSSRYLVKRTGEKVFLECVQDMDHENMFWYRQDPGLGLRLIYFSYDVKMKEKGDIPEGYSVSREKKERFSLILESASTNQTSMYLCASSFSGTDTQYFGPGTRLTVL.

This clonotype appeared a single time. DNA for the CDR3: TGTGCCACCAGCAAAGGTAGCGGGAGGCAAAACTACGAGCAGTACTTC. Its translation is CATSKGSGRQNYEQYF. This chain links TRBV15 with TRBJ2-7, with 10 bases matching TRBD2. Per the germline V gene, CDR1 is LNHNV and CDR2 is YYDKDF (reference sequence). This CDR3 comprises 16 residues. The V segment lost 4 bases and the J segment 3 bases; nucleotides outside the gene matches: 9.

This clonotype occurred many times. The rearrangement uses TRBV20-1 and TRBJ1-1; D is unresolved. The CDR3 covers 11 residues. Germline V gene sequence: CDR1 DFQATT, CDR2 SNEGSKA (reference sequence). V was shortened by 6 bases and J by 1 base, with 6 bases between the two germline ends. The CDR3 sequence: CSAGANTEAFF. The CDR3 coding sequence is TGCAGTGCAGGAGCGAACACTGAAGCTTTCTTT.

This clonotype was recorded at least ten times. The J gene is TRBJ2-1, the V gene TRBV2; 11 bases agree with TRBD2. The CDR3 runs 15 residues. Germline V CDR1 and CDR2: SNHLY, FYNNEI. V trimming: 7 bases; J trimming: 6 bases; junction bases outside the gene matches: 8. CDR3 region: CASKRLAGRVNEQFF. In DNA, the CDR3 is TGTGCCAGCAAACGACTAGCGGGACGGGTCAATGAGCAGTTCTTC.

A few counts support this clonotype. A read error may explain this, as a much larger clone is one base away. This chain's CDR3 is CTSSGSVAPSLYEQYF. In DNA form, the CDR3 reads TGTACCAGCAGCGGATCGGTTGCGCCGTCCCTCTACGAGCAGTACTTC. The chain employs TRBV7-9 and TRBJ2-7; a possible D gene is TRBD2 (5 bases). Germline assignment: CDR1 SEHNR and CDR2 FQNEAQ (reference sequence). The CDR3 totals 16 residues.

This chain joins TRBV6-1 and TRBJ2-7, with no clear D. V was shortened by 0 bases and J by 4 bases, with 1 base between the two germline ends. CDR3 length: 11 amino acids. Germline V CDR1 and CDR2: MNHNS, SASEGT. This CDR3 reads CASSEAYEQYF. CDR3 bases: TGTGCCAGCAGTGAAGCTTACGAGCAGTACTTC.

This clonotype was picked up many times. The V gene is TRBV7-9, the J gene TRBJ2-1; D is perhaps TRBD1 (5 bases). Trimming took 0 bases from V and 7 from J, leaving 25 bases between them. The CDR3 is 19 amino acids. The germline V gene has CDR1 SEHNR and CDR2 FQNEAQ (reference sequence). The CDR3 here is CASSLALTSARGAGNEQFF. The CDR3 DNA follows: TGTGCCAGCAGCTTAGCGCTGACGTCGGCAAGGGGCGCAGGGAATGAGCAGTTCTTC.

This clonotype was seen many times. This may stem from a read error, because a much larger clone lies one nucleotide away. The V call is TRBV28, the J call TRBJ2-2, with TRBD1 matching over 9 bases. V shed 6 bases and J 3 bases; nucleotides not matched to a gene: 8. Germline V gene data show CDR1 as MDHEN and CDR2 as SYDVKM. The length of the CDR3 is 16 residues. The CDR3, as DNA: TGTGCCAGCAGCACAGGGGGCACGCCGGACACCGGGGAGCTGTTTTTT. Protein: CASSTGGTPDTGELFF. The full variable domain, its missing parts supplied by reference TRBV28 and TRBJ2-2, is DVKVTQSSRYLVKRTGEKVFLECVQDMDHENMFWYRQDPGLGLRLIYFSYDVKMKEKGDIPEGYSVSREKKERFSLILESASTNQTSMYLCASSTGGTPDTGELFFGEGSRLTVL.

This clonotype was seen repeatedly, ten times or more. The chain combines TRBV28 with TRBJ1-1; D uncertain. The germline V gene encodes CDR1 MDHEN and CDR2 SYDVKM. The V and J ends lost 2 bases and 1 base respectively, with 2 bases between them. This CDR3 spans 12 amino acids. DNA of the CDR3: TGTGCCAGCAGTTTAACGAACACTGAAGCTTTCTTT. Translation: CASSLTNTEAFF.